Presented here are 2 T cell receptor beta chains from one specimen sequenced in a study of cytomegalovirus exposure and HLA in healthy donors. The table came from immunoSEQ multiplex PCR; TCRdb's copy has only in-frame clones and leaves some out. The data contain more than 110,000 clones, approximately 94% of them singletons. The sample taken for sequencing was PBMCs. The receptors were sampled from a man between 18 and 35 years old in good health and CMV-seropositive.

In the case of this clone: Within the sample, other DNA sequences also encode this same CDR3. The chain uses TRBV5-1 and TRBJ1-2, with 12 bases that match TRBD1. CDR3 length: 15 residues. Germline loops: CDR1 SGHRS, CDR2 YFSETQ. The trim removed 3 bases at V and 8 bases at J, leaving 8 bases unmatched. CDR3 loop: CASSSPGQGAGGYTF. The CDR3 DNA sequence: TGCGCCAGCAGCTCTCCGGGACAGGGGGCTGGCGGCTACACCTTC.

This clone was observed a few times. V and J are TRBV18 and TRBJ2-6; 9 positions agree with TRBD1. With V trimmed by 4 bases and J by 0 bases, 1 base remained unmatched. Germline V gene lookup returns CDR1 KGHSH and CDR2 LQKENI. This CDR3 region has 16 residues. This chain's CDR3 is CASSRGQGSGANVLTF. CDR3 nucleotides: TGTGCCAGCTCACGGGGACAGGGCTCTGGGGCCAACGTCCTGACTTTC.